The 3 T cell receptor beta chains listed next were all sequenced from one sample in a study of early T cells in non-severe SARS-CoV-2 infection. Using its own MiXCR run on the 5' RACE reads, TCRdb lists one record per CDR3 protein. The profile shows fewer than 85,000 distinct CDR3 sequences, 13% of them singletons. Sequencing was done on a sample of whole blood. These receptors were obtained from an adult who was a healthcare worker with PCR-confirmed SARS-CoV-2 infection or an uninfected control (not recorded which).

This clonotype was counted only a few times. The chain is built from TRBV19 and TRBJ2-4, with a possible D match to TRBD1 (6 bases). The V end lost 2 bases, the J end lost 1 base, and 12 bases lay between the germline ends. Germline CDR1 LNHDA, CDR2 SQIVND (reference sequence). This CDR3 region has 16 residues. The DNA for the CDR3 is TGTGCCAGTAGTATACAGGGGCTGGGTGCCAAAAACATTCAGTACTTC. Protein: CASSIQGLGAKNIQYF.

This clonotype was counted only a few times. The chain has TRBV19 and TRBJ2-7; D uncertain. In germline, CDR1 is LNHDA, CDR2 SQIVND (reference sequence). The V end was cut by 4 bases, the J end by 3 bases, with 13 bases between. This CDR3 contains 14 residues. CDR3 residues: CASSKFQGGYEQYF. As DNA, the CDR3 is TGTGCCAGTAGTAAATTCCAAGGCGGCTACGAGCAGTACTTC.

This clonotype was counted a few times. This chain connects TRBV5-1 to TRBJ1-1; D is possibly TRBD1 (5 bases). Trimming took off 1 base at V and 8 bases at J, with 9 bases between the two ends. CDR3 length: 12 residues. CDR1 is SGHRS and CDR2 is YFSETQ in the germline V gene. The CDR3: CASSLTGPEAFF. The CDR3 region has the DNA TGCGCCAGCAGCTTGACAGGCCCCGAAGCTTTCTTT.